The entry below describes one TCR beta chain. The antigen is unknown. The sample comes from a study of blood T cells in healthy people across ages. Findings of the study overall: CMV infection status of these donors was not known.

V was cut by 6 bases and J by 3 bases, with 9 bases left in between. This CDR3 is built from 14 residues. Germline CDR1 and CDR2: MNHEY and SMNVEV (reference sequence). With a J-beta primer mix and a sample-barcoded 5' primer, a second PCR ran about 6 to 11 cycles. TCRdb ran MiXCR on the 5' RACE reads and lists one entry per CDR3 protein. The sample consists of 920,000 or so distinct CDR3 sequences, around 45% of them appearing once. Per sample, a minimum of 6.5 million PBMCs were isolated. The rearrangement uses TRBV27 and TRBJ2-6; D is ambiguous. This clonotype was obtained from a woman aged 55 to 70 in good health. The specimen sequenced was blood. CDR3 in amino acids: CASSRLGGANVLTF. The DNA of the CDR3 is TGTGCCAGCAGCCGGTTGGGTGGGGCCAACGTCCTGACTTTC.